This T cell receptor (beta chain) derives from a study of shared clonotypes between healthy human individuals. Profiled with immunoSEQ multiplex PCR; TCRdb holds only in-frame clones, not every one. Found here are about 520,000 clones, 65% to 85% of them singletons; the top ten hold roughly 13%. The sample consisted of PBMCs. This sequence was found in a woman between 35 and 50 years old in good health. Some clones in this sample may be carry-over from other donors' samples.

CDR3 loop: CASSAAGASTDTQYF. The CDR3 region has the DNA TGTGCCAGCAGTGCCGCTGGGGCTAGCACAGATACGCAGTATTTT. This chain links TRBV25-1 with TRBJ2-3; D may be TRBD1 (5 bases). V was pared by 4 bases and J by 0 bases, with 11 bases between. The CDR3 covers 15 residues. In germline, CDR1 is MGHDK, CDR2 SYGVNS. The whole variable domain, filled in from reference TRBV25-1 and TRBJ2-3, reads EADIYQTPRYLVIGTGKKITLECSQTMGHDKMYWYQQDPGMELHLIHYSYGVNSTEKGDLSSESTVSRIRTEHFPLTLESARPSHTSQYLCASSAAGASTDTQYFGPGTRLTVL.